A selection of T cell receptor beta chains follows, all from one sample in a study of cytomegalovirus exposure and HLA in healthy donors. Method: immunoSEQ multiplex PCR; TCRdb's copy keeps in-frame clones and lacks some. Counted here are 50,000 to 75,000 clones, 70% to 75% occurring once; the ten biggest clones make up 6.8%. What was sequenced was PBMCs. Receptors originate from a man younger than 40 in good health and CMV-seropositive. The CDR3 runs from the conserved cysteine through the conserved F or W. The D gene is left open where the match is weak. Size is stated for part of the rows, as once, few or many counts, or as a class when the clone is expanded.

clone_size j_call d_call v_call cdr3_aa cdr3_nt
once TRBJ2-7 - TRBV25-1 CASIPTGTYEQYF TGTGCCAGCATCCCGACAGGAACCTACGAGCAGTACTTC
few TRBJ1-1 TRBD1 TRBV6-1 CASSERGTGGAFF TGTGCCAGCAGTGAACGGGGGACAGGGGGGGCTTTCTTT
- TRBJ2-1 TRBD1 TRBV25-1 CASSDSGTGGYNEQFF TGTGCCAGCAGTGACTCCGGGACAGGGGGTTACAATGAGCAGTTCTTC
- TRBJ2-1 TRBD1 TRBV28 CASSFVGGGYNEQFF TGTGCCAGCAGTTTCGTAGGGGGCGGCTACAATGAGCAGTTCTTC
- TRBJ2-3 TRBD2 TRBV5-4 CASGAGGRADTQYF TGTGCCAGCGGAGCGGGGGGGCGGGCAGATACGCAGTATTTT
- TRBJ2-1 TRBD2 TRBV19 CASSIWTSGGNEQFF TGTGCCAGTAGTATATGGACTAGCGGGGGCAATGAGCAGTTCTTC
- TRBJ2-7 - TRBV7-2 CASSNLGVSYEQYF TGTGCCAGCAGCAACCTCGGGGTTTCCTACGAGCAGTACTTC
- TRBJ1-6 TRBD1 TRBV7-2 CASSSGQGVSPLHF TGTGCCAGCAGCTCAGGACAGGGGGTTTCACCCCTCCACTTT
- TRBJ1-3 - TRBV7-2 CASSLRDRRRGNTIYF TGTGCCAGCAGCTTACGCGACAGGAGGAGGGGAAACACCATATATTTT
- TRBJ2-1 - TRBV27 CASSSPGLRHNEQFF TGTGCCAGCAGTTCCCCGGGACTGAGACACAATGAGCAGTTCTTC
- TRBJ1-4 TRBD1 TRBV5-1 CASTGQEFGGKLFF TGCGCCAGCACAGGACAGGAATTTGGAGGGAAACTGTTTTTT
- TRBJ1-5 - TRBV2 CASRGDTSNQPQHF TGTGCCAGCAGGGGGGACACTAGCAATCAGCCCCAGCATTTT
once TRBJ1-1 - TRBV6-1 CASSLGEMNTEAFF TGTGCCAGCTCCCTCGGGGAAATGAACACTGAAGCTTTCTTT
- TRBJ2-3 - TRBV9 CASSVIADSTDTQYF TGTGCCAGCAGCGTAATAGCGGACAGCACAGATACGCAGTATTTT
- TRBJ1-3 - TRBV6-5 CASWSANSGNTIYF TGTGCCAGCTGGTCAGCGAACTCTGGAAACACCATATATTTT
- TRBJ1-2 - TRBV4-2 CASSAIDSYGYTF TGTGCCAGCAGCGCCATAGACAGCTATGGCTACACCTTC
- TRBJ2-5 - TRBV9 CASSVGTLNQETQYF TGTGCCAGCAGCGTCGGTACTCTAAACCAAGAGACCCAGTACTTC
- TRBJ1-6 - TRBV7-2 CASSNRPSTGRSPLHF TGTGCCAGCAGCAATAGACCCTCTACAGGGAGATCACCCCTCCACTTT
- TRBJ1-4 - TRBV9 CASKRGATNEKLFF TGTGCCAGCAAAAGAGGCGCAACTAATGAAAAACTGTTTTTT
- TRBJ1-4 - TRBV29-1 CSRWRDGKAEKLFF TGCAGCCGTTGGCGGGACGGCAAGGCTGAAAAACTGTTTTTT
few TRBJ1-5 - TRBV9 CASSPYGGGQPQHF TGTGCCAGCAGCCCCTACGGGGGAGGTCAGCCCCAGCATTTT
- TRBJ2-7 - TRBV5-4 CASSLLQGTYEQYF TGTGCCAGCAGCTTGCTGCAGGGAACCTACGAGCAGTACTTC
- TRBJ2-7 - TRBV4-3 CASSQDPGPTREQYF TGCGCCAGCAGCCAAGACCCTGGGCCCACTCGGGAGCAGTACTTC
- TRBJ1-5 - TRBV25-1 CASSDSPGQFYQPQHF TGTGCCAGCAGTGATTCACCCGGACAGTTCTATCAGCCCCAGCATTTT
- TRBJ2-4 TRBD2 TRBV4-2 CASSQGGGDKNIQYF TGTGCCAGCAGCCAAGGCGGGGGGGATAAAAACATTCAGTACTTC
once TRBJ1-5 TRBD1 TRBV19 CASSIVTGQGRQPQHF TGTGCCAGTAGTATAGTTACGGGACAGGGGAGACAGCCCCAGCATTTT
few TRBJ1-4 TRBD1 TRBV4-1 CASSRGILGGTGRGEEKLFF TGCGCCAGCAGCCGCGGTATACTGGGCGGGACAGGTCGTGGAGAAGAAAAACTGTTTTTT